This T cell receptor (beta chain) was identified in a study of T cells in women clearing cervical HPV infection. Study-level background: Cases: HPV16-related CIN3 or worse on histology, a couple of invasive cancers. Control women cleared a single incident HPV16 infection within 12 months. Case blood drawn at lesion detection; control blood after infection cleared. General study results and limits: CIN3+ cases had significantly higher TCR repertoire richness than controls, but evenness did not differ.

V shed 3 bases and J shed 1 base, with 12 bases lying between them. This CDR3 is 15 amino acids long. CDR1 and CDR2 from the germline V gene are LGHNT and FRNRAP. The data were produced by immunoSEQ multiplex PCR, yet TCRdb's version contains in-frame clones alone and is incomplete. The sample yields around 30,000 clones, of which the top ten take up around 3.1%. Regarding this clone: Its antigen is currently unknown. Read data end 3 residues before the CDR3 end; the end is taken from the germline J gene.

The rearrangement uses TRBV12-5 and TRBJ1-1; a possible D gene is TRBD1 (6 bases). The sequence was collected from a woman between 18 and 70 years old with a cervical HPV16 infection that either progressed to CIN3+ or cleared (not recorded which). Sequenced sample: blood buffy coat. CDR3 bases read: TGTGCTAGTGGTTTCGCCACACAGGGGAACACTGAA. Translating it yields CASGFATQGNTE. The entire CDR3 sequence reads CASGFATQGNTEAFF.